One TCR beta chain is described in this entry. These data are taken from a study of technical replicates of blood from several donors. Sequencing was performed with immunoSEQ multiplex PCR; in TCRdb, only in-frame clones are kept and a portion is missing. The sample lists 81,000 or so clones; about 96% were seen once. After removal of 2 bases from V and 5 bases from J, the junction contained 3 bases not matched to a gene. Germline CDR1 MNHNY, CDR2 SVGAGI (reference sequence). The length of the CDR3 is 15 residues. The clonotype was recovered from a human donor in good health. The specimen sequenced was T cells isolated from PBMCs. The J gene is TRBJ2-5, the V gene TRBV6-6; TRBD1 agrees at 12 bases. The CDR3 bases are TGTGCCAGCAGTTACGGGACAGGGGGCGCGGAGACCCAGTACTTC. It specifies CASSYGTGGAETQYF.